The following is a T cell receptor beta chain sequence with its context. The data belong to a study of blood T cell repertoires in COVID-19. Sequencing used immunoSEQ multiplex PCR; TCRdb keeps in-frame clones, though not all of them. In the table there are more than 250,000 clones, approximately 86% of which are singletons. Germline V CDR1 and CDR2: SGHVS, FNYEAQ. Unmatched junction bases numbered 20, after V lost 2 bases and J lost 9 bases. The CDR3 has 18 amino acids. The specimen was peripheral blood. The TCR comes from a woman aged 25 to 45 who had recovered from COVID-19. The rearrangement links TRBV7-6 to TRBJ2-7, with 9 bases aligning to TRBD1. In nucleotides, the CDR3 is TGTGCCAGCAGCTTACGTCAAATCGGGGGACAGGGTGGGTCTAGGCAGTACTTC. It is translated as CASSLRQIGGQGGSRQYF.